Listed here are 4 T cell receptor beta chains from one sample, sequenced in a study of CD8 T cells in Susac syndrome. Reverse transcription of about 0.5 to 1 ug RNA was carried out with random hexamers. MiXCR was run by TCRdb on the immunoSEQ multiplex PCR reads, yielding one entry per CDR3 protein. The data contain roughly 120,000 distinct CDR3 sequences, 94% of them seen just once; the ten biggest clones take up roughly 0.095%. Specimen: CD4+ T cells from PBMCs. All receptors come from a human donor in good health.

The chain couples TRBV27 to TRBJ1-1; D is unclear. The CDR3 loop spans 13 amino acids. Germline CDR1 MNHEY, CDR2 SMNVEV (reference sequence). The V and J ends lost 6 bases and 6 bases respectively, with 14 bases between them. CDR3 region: CASSFDPRAEAFF. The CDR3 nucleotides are TGTGCCAGCAGCTTTGATCCTAGGGCTGAAGCTTTCTTT.

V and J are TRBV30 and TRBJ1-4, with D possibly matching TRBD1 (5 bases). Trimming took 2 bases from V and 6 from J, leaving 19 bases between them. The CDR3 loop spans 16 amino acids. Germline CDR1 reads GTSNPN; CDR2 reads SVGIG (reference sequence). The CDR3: CAWSLTATPGDEKLFF. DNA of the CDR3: TGTGCCTGGAGTCTAACCGCGACACCGGGGGATGAAAAACTGTTTTTT.

CDR3: CASSWGSTGKSYEQYF. The CDR3 DNA is TGTGCCAGCAGCTGGGGATCGACAGGGAAATCCTACGAGCAGTACTTC. V and J are TRBV7-8 and TRBJ2-7; TRBD1 agrees at 7 bases. Germline assignment: CDR1 SGHVS and CDR2 FQNEAQ. The CDR3 totals 16 residues. V was pared by 4 bases and J by 1 base, with 10 bases of the junction left unmatched.

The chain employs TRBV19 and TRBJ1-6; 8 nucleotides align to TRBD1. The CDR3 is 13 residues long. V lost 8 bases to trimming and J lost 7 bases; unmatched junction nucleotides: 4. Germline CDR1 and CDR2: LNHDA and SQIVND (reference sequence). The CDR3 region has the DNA TGTGCCAGTTCTGGACAGGGAAATTCACCCCTCCACTTT. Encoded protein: CASSGQGNSPLHF.